This T cell receptor beta chain was observed in a study of blood T cell repertoires in COVID-19. As for the study in general: Samples representing acute and convalescent COVID-19 were sourced from the United States, Italy and Spain. The analysed material was cDNA or gDNA that came from T cells, B-cell-depleted T cells, or PBMCs.

V lost 2 bases and J lost 4; bases outside the gene matches: 8. This CDR3 comprises 16 residues. The V gene's germline CDR1 is GTSNPN and CDR2 SVGIG (reference sequence). The table lists this clone with a count of one. The authors' processing: The assay estimated nucleated cells by amplifying reference gene primers. Method: immunoSEQ multiplex PCR; TCRdb's copy keeps in-frame clones and lacks some. V, J and clone size derive from that table, while D and trimming were established from the DNA sequence. The table lists about 110,000 clones, approximately 80% of them singletons. The sample consisted of peripheral blood. The receptor was isolated from a woman in her 70s with acute or convalescent COVID-19. The chain links TRBV30 to TRBJ1-2; TRBD1 matches at 12 bases. This CDR3 reads CAWSSPGTGGGYGYTF. The DNA of the CDR3 is TGTGCCTGGAGTTCCCCCGGGACAGGGGGCGGCTATGGCTACACCTTC.